Following are 18 T cell receptor beta chains from one sample sequenced in a study of CD8 T cells in ankylosing spondylitis. Findings of the study overall: Roughly eight highly homologous variants made up a TCR beta motif that seemed to typify ankylosing spondylitis blood.

Via MiXCR, TCRdb re-called the 5' RACE reads, giving one row per CDR3 protein. The sample lists hundreds of thousands of distinct CDR3 sequences, approximately 26% occurring once. No antigen has been assigned to these receptors. Sequenced: blood, either unsorted or a sorted T cell fraction (not recorded which). These receptors came from a male donor with ankylosing spondylitis.

This clonotype has ten or more counts. The V gene is TRBV11-2, the J gene TRBJ2-5, with D maybe TRBD2 (6 bases). The ends were cut back, 6 bases at V and 1 base at J, with 12 bases in the middle. CDR1 is SGHAT, CDR2 FQNNGV, per germline. CDR3 length: 14 residues. The CDR3 region is CASSFGGLQETQYF. For the CDR3, the DNA is TGTGCCAGCAGTTTCGGGGGACTCCAAGAGACCCAGTACTTC.

This clonotype was detected only a few times. The rearrangement joins TRBV20-1 to TRBJ2-1; no clear D. In germline, CDR1 is DFQATT, CDR2 SNEGSKA (reference sequence). V lost 2 bases, J lost 4 bases, and 18 bases lay in between. This CDR3 region has 16 residues. This chain's CDR3 is CSARYPAAGLYNEQFF. CDR3 DNA sequence: TGCAGTGCTAGATACCCAGCCGCCGGCCTTTACAATGAGCAGTTCTTC.

This chain connects TRBV7-2 to TRBJ1-4, with D perhaps TRBD1 (5 bases). Germline CDR1 and CDR2: SGHTA and FQGNSA. V was cut by 5 bases and J by 3 bases, with 16 bases left in between. The CDR3 consists of 16 residues. Here the CDR3 DNA reads TGTGCCAGCAGCAGCCGGGACTCCACTCCTAATGAAAAACTGTTTTTT. It yields the protein CASSSRDSTPNEKLFF.

V and J are TRBV15 and TRBJ2-7; no definite D call. The ends were cut back, 0 bases at V and 0 bases at J, with 12 bases in the middle. This CDR3 comprises 16 residues. Germline V lookup: CDR1 LNHNV, CDR2 YYDKDF (reference sequence). The DNA of the CDR3 is TGTGCCACCAGCAGAGAATATGGTATTAGCTCCTACGAGCAGTACTTC. Its translation is CATSREYGISSYEQYF.

CDR3 residues: CASSLALRGTTSSYEQYV. The CDR3 DNA reads as TGTGCCAGCAGTTTAGCGCTAAGGGGTACCACGAGCTCCTACGAGCAGTACGTC. The V and J genes are TRBV12-3 or TRBV12-4 and TRBJ2-7, with a possible D match to TRBD1 (5 bases). The CDR3 sequence is 18 residues long. V lost 0 bases, J lost 0 bases, and 18 bases lay in between.

This clonotype was detected only a few times. The chain recombines TRBV11-3 with TRBJ2-5; tentatively, D is TRBD2 (6 bases). This CDR3 is 14 amino acids long. The ends were cut back, 5 bases at V and 5 bases at J, with 15 bases in the middle. Germline loops: CDR1 SGHNT, CDR2 YENEEA. CDR3 coding DNA: TGTGCCAGCAGCCTCCTCCGGGGGAGGGAGACCCAGTACTTC. It yields the protein CASSLLRGRETQYF.

This clonotype was observed at least ten times. The chain has TRBV20-1 and TRBJ1-2; possibly TRBD1 for D (5 bases). The CDR3 runs 12 residues. Per germline, CDR1 DFQATT and CDR2 SNEGSKA (reference sequence). Deletions cut 7 bases from V and 2 bases from J, with 11 bases between. This CDR3 is CSVRTPNYGYTF. The CDR3 DNA reads as TGCAGTGTCAGGACACCGAACTATGGCTACACCTTC.

CDR3 protein: CSAAGTSDSEQFF. CDR3 DNA sequence: TGCAGTGCTGCCGGGACTAGCGATTCAGAGCAGTTCTTC. The chain combines TRBV20-1 with TRBJ2-1, with 10 bases fitting TRBD2. This CDR3 has 13 residues. Germline V gives CDR1 DFQATT, CDR2 SNEGSKA (reference sequence). J lost 10 bases, V lost 5 bases, and 8 bases had no gene match.

The chain carries TRBV7-9 and TRBJ1-1; 7 positions agree with TRBD1. CDR1 and CDR2 (germline): SEHNR, FQNEAQ (reference sequence). The CDR3 loop spans 14 amino acids. V shed 5 bases, J shed 7 bases, and the junction held 10 bases outside the gene matches. This CDR3 reads CASSLGTERIEAFF. CDR3 nucleotide sequence: TGTGCCAGCAGCCTGGGGACAGAGAGAATTGAAGCTTTCTTT.

This clonotype was seen a few times. The chain combines TRBV5-1 with TRBJ2-7, with 9 positions matching TRBD1. V lost 4 bases, J lost 3 bases, and 11 bases stayed unmatched. Germline V gives CDR1 SGHRS, CDR2 YFSETQ. This CDR3 is built from 16 residues. The CDR3 DNA reads TGCGCCAGCAGCCCCTCACAAGGGACAGGGAACTACGAGCAGTACTTC. As protein: CASSPSQGTGNYEQYF.

The sample holds a few counts of this clonotype. The gene calls are TRBV7-9 and TRBJ2-7; D is possibly TRBD1 (5 bases). Germline-derived CDR1 and CDR2 are SEHNR and FQNEAQ (reference sequence). V lost 1 base to trimming and J lost 5 bases, with 12 bases between them. This CDR3 is 14 amino acids long. The CDR3 region is CASSLVQGENEQYF. For the CDR3, the DNA is TGTGCCAGCAGCTTAGTCCAGGGTGAGAACGAGCAGTACTTC.

This chain links TRBV11-2 with TRBJ2-3; D perhaps matches TRBD2 (6 bases). The length of the CDR3 is 18 residues. CDR1 SGHAT and CDR2 FQNNGV come from the germline V gene. Trimming left V 1 base short and J 2 bases short, with 19 bases between. CDR3 in DNA: TGTGCCAGCAGCTTAGGCCCCCTGGGCGGGATTAACACAGATACGCAGTATTTT. Amino acid sequence: CASSLGPLGGINTDTQYF. Based on the CDR3 plus reference TRBV11-2 and TRBJ2-3, the full variable domain is EAGVAQSPRYKIIEKRQSVAFWCNPISGHATLYWYQQILGQGPKLLIQFQNNGVVDDSQLPKDRFSAERLKGVDSTLKIQPAKLEDSAVYLCASSLGPLGGINTDTQYFGPGTRLTVL.

This clonotype appeared a few times. This chain connects TRBV5-1 to TRBJ2-3; 9 bases are a match to TRBD2. V lost 0 bases, J lost 2 bases, and 7 bases stayed unmatched. The germline CDR1 and CDR2 sequences are SGHRS and YFSETQ. This CDR3 is 17 amino acids long. The CDR3 DNA sequence: TGCGCCAGCAGCTTGGCCAGGGCTAGCGGGAACACAGATACGCAGTATTTT. This translates into CASSLARASGNTDTQYF.

The table lists this clonotype with a few counts. The chain links TRBV7-9 to TRBJ1-2; perhaps TRBD1 as D (5 bases). In germline, CDR1 is SEHNR, CDR2 FQNEAQ (reference sequence). This CDR3 contains 17 residues. With 5 bases removed from V and 5 bases from J, the gap between germline ends came to 24 bases. The CDR3 coding sequence is TGTGCCAGCAGCCCTAGGGGACGGCTAGCGGTAGGGTATGGCTACACCTTC. This translates into CASSPRGRLAVGYGYTF. Combining the CDR3 with reference TRBV7-9 and TRBJ1-2 gives the whole variable domain DTGVSQNPRHKITKRGQNVTFRCDPISEHNRLYWYRQTLGQGPEFLTYFQNEAQLEKSRLLSDRFSAERPKGSFSTLEIQRTEQGDSAMYLCASSPRGRLAVGYGYTFGSGTRLTVV.

This clonotype was counted between two and nine times. The chain recombines TRBV6-6 with TRBJ1-2, with D possibly being TRBD1 (6 bases). The CDR3 has 13 amino acids. Deletions cut 8 bases from V and 2 bases from J, with 12 bases between. Per germline, CDR1 MNHNY and CDR2 SVGAGI (reference sequence). The CDR3 DNA is TGTGCCAGCCAGTTGGGGGGCAACTATGGCTACACCTTC. Translating it yields CASQLGGNYGYTF.

This chain joins TRBV7-2 and TRBJ2-1; unclear D gene. CDR3 length: 12 residues. With 0 bases removed from V and 9 bases from J, the gap between germline ends came to 6 bases. CDR1 and CDR2 (germline): SGHTA, FQGNSA. The DNA of the CDR3 is TGTGCCAGCAGCTTAGCGCTGGGTGAGCAGTTCTTC. This sequence encodes CASSLALGEQFF.

The chain recombines TRBV4-1 with TRBJ2-2, with TRBD2 identical over 8 bases. Germline values: CDR1 MGHRA, CDR2 YSYEKL. Unmatched junction bases numbered 6, after V lost 0 bases and J lost 9 bases. The CDR3 consists of 15 residues. CDR3 loop: CASSQDSGGERELFF. The CDR3 nucleotides are TGCGCCAGCAGCCAAGATTCCGGGGGGGAAAGGGAGCTGTTTTTT.

This clonotype was counted only a few times. This chain links TRBV19 with TRBJ1-5; no clear D gene. The length of the CDR3 is 14 residues. V was cut by 3 bases and J by 11 bases, with 17 bases left in between. CDR1 is LNHDA, CDR2 SQIVND, per germline (reference sequence). The CDR3 reads CASSIWSGRWSQHF. CDR3 DNA sequence: TGTGCCAGTAGTATCTGGTCAGGCCGTTGGTCCCAGCATTTT.